This T cell receptor beta chain was captured by sequencing in a study of technical replicates of blood from a few donors. Trimming removed 4 bases from V and 2 bases from J; junction bases left unmatched: 4. This CDR3 spans 15 amino acids. The germline V gene encodes CDR1 MGHDK and CDR2 SYGVNS. Sequencing was performed with immunoSEQ multiplex PCR; in TCRdb, only in-frame clones are kept and a portion is missing. The sample has about 83,000 clones; approximately 90% are singletons. J is TRBJ2-3 and V is TRBV25-1; 9 bases are a match to TRBD2. Sequencing used T cells isolated from PBMCs. The TCR comes from a human donor in good health. The CDR3 region is CASSGRGGDTDTQYF. CDR3 DNA: TGTGCCAGCAGTGGTCGCGGGGGGGACACAGATACGCAGTATTTT.